This TCR beta chain was sequenced during a study of blood T cell repertoires in COVID-19. Study at large: Acute and convalescent COVID-19 specimens originated in the United States, Italy and Spain. T cells, B-cell-depleted T cells, or PBMCs provided the cDNA or gDNA that served as material.

V was clipped by 1 base and J by 5 bases; unmatched bases: 6. The V gene's germline CDR1 is SGHRS and CDR2 YFSETQ. The CDR3 is made up of 15 amino acids. In the study's own analysis: Nucleated cell number was recorded as an estimate derived from reference gene primer amplification. TCRdb's table, derived via immunoSEQ multiplex PCR, lists solely in-frame clones and lacks some. V, J and clone size are those of that table, while D and trimming were read from the DNA. The profile shows around 72,000 clones, approximately 85% of them singletons. Sequencing was done on a sample of peripheral blood. The chain carries TRBV5-1 and TRBJ2-3, with TRBD1 identical over 8 bases. The sequence came from a man in his fifties with acute or convalescent COVID-19. The CDR3 protein is CASSLLPGGIDTQYF. CDR3 bases: TGCGCCAGCAGCTTGCTACCAGGGGGCATAGATACGCAGTATTTT.